The present T cell receptor beta chain was sequenced within a study of OX40 agonist ivuxolimab in advanced cancers. The data were produced by immunoSEQ multiplex PCR, yet TCRdb's version contains in-frame clones alone and is incomplete. The table shows some 80,000 clones, with more than 70% occurring only once. The source of this sequence is an adult with an advanced solid tumor such as melanoma, head and neck, liver or kidney cancer. The sample was CD4+ or CD8+ T cells sorted from blood, taken in a trial of the OX40 agonist ivuxolimab.

CDR3 sequence reads: CASSVLGQSYEQYF. Here the CDR3 DNA reads TGTGCCAGCAGCGTTCTGGGACAGAGCTACGAGCAGTACTTC. The rearrangement links TRBV11-2 to TRBJ2-7; 7 bases are shared with TRBD1. The CDR3 consists of 14 residues. Germline-derived CDR1 and CDR2 are SGHAT and FQNNGV. After removal of 5 bases from V and 3 bases from J, the junction contained 7 bases not matched to a gene.